This TCR beta chain was recovered during a study of T cells after yellow fever vaccination. As for the study in general: When fractions had low cell numbers, they were prepared with SMART-Seq v4 Ultra Low Input.

CDR3 length: 15 residues. The junction had 4 bases not matched to a gene; V was cut back by 2 bases and J by 2 bases. The germline V gene encodes CDR1 MNHEY and CDR2 SVGEGT. TCRdb re-derived calls from the 5' RACE reads in MiXCR, one entry per CDR3 protein. The top ten clones hold approximately 18% of a sample with 300,000 or so distinct CDR3 sequences, about 7.8% of them seen once. This clonotype appeared a few times. The TCR was taken from a man aged 18-30 years who received the YFV17D yellow fever vaccine. The material sequenced was PBMCs, taken around 45 days after the first yellow fever vaccination. V gene TRBV6-2 or TRBV6-3 combines with J gene TRBJ2-7, with 9 bases fitting TRBD2. CDR3 coding DNA: TGTGCCAGCAGTTACGGACTAGCGTACACCTACGAGCAGTACGTC. It is translated as CASSYGLAYTYEQYV.